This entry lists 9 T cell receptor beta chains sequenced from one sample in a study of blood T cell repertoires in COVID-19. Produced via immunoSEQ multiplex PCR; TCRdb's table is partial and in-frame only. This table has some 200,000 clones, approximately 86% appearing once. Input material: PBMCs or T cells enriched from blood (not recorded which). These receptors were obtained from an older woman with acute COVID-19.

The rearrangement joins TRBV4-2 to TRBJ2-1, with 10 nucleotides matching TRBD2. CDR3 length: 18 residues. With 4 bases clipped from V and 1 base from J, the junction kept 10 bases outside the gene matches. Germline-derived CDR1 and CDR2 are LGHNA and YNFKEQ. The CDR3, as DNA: TGTGCCAGCAGCCCGCGGGCTAGCGGGAGTCATTCCTACAATGAGCAGTTCTTC. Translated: CASSPRASGSHSYNEQFF.

CDR3 coding DNA: TGTGCCAGCAACCCCGCCAACTACTATGGCTACACCTTC. This sequence encodes CASNPANYYGYTF. The chain couples TRBV5-8 to TRBJ1-2, with no clear D. The V end lost 6 bases, the J end lost 3 bases, and 12 bases lay between the germline ends. Germline CDR1 reads SGHTS; CDR2 reads YDEGEE. The CDR3 has 13 amino acids.

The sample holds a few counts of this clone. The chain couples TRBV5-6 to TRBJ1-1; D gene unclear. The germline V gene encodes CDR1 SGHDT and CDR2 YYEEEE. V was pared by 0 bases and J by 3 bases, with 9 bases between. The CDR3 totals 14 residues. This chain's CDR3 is CASSLGLRDTEAFF. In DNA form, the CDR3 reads TGTGCCAGCAGCTTGGGCCTCCGGGACACTGAAGCTTTCTTT.

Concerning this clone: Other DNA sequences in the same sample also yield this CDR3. This CDR3 reads CAWSGGLNQPQHF. The CDR3 DNA reads as TGTGCCTGGAGTGGGGGGCTGAATCAGCCCCAGCATTTT. The rearrangement links TRBV30 to TRBJ1-5, with TRBD1 as a possible D gene (6 bases). This CDR3 is built from 13 residues. Trimming removed 1 base at V and 4 bases at J, with 8 bases between. Germline V gives CDR1 GTSNPN, CDR2 SVGIG (reference sequence).

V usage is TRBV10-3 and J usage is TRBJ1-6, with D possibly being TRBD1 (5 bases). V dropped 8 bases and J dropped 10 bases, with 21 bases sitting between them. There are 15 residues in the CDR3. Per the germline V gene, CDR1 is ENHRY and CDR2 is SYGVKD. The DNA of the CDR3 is TGTGCCATCGGTTCGGGGGGAACCGTCGGGTCACCCCTCCACTTT. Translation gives CAIGSGGTVGSPLHF.

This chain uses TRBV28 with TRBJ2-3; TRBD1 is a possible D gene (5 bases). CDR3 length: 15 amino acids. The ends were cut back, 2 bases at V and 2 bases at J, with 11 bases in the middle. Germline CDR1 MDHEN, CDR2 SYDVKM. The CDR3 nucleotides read TGTGCCAGCAGTTTACGGCAGGGCCCCACAGATACGCAGTATTTT. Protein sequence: CASSLRQGPTDTQYF.

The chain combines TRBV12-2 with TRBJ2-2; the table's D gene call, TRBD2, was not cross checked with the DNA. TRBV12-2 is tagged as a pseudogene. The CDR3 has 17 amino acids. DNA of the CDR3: TGTGCAAGTCGCTTAGTCGAACTAGCGGGAGGGCCCGGGGAGCTGTTTTTT. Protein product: CASRLVELAGGPGELFF.

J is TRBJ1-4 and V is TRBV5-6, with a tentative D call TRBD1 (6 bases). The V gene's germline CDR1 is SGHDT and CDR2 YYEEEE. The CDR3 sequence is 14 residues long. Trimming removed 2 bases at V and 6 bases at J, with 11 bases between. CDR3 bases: TGTGCCAGCAGCTTCGGGGGGCGCTATGAAAAACTGTTTTTT. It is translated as CASSFGGRYEKLFF.

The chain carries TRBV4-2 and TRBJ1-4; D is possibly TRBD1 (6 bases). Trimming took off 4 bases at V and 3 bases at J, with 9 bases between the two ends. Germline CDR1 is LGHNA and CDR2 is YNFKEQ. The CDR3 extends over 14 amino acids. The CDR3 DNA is TGTGCCAGCAGCCGGGACATATCTAATGAAAAACTGTTTTTT. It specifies CASSRDISNEKLFF.